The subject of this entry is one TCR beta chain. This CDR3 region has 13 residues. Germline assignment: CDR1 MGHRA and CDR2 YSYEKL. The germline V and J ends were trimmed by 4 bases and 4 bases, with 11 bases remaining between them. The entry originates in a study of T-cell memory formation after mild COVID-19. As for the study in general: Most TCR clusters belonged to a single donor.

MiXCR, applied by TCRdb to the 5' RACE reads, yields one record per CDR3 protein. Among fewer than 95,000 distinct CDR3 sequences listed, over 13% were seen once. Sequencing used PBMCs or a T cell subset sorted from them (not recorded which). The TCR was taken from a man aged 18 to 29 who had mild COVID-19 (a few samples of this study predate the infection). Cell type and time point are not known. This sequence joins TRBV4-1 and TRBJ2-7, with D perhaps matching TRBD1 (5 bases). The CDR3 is CASSLLGDYEQYF. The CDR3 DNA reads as TGCGCCAGCAGCCTCCTAGGGGATTACGAGCAGTACTTC.